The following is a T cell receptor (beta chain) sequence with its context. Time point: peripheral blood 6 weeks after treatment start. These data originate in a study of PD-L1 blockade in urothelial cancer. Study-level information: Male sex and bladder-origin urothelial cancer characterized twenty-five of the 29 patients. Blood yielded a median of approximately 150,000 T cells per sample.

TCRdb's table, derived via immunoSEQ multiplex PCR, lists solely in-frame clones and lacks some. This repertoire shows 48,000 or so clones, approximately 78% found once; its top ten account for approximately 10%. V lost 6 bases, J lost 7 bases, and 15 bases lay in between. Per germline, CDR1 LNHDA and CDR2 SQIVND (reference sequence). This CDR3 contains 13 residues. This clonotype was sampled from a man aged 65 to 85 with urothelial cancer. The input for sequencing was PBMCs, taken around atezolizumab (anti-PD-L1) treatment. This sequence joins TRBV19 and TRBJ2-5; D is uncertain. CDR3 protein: CASSPEVLGTQYF. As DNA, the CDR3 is TGTGCCAGTAGCCCCGAGGTGTTGGGGACCCAGTACTTC.